The next 30 T cell receptor beta chains were all read from a single sample in a study of PD-L1 blockade in urothelial cancer. The sample's time point: peripheral blood 6 weeks after treatment start. The protocol was immunoSEQ multiplex PCR, while the TCRdb copy is restricted to in-frame clones and leaves out a portion. The sample gives 48,000 or so clones, about four fifths of which show up once; roughly 10% is in the top ten. The sample here was PBMCs, taken around atezolizumab (anti-PD-L1) treatment. Source of these receptors: a man aged 65 to 79 with urothelial cancer.

The rearrangement uses TRBV15 and TRBJ2-7; D is possibly TRBD2 (5 bases). CDR1 and CDR2 (germline): LNHNV, YYDKDF (reference sequence). The CDR3 totals 16 residues. The V end was cut by 0 bases, the J end by 2 bases, with 14 bases between. For the CDR3, the DNA is TGTGCCACCAGCAGAGATGGGGTGGCCGGGACCTACGAGCAGTACTTC. Residues: CATSRDGVAGTYEQYF.

This clone came up once. The chain has TRBV5-4 and TRBJ1-4; TRBD1 aligns across 10 bases. Germline-derived CDR1 and CDR2 are SGHNT and YYREEE (reference sequence). V trimming: 4 bases; J trimming: 0 bases; junction bases outside the gene matches: 3. This CDR3 region has 16 residues. For the CDR3, the DNA is TGTGCCAGCAGCGCAGGACAGGGGGCAACTAATGAAAAACTGTTTTTT. This translates into CASSAGQGATNEKLFF.

The chain joins TRBV19 to TRBJ2-3, with TRBD1 matching 10 bases. Trimming at V came to 1 base and at J to 2 bases, leaving 6 bases not matched to a gene. This CDR3 comprises 17 residues. Germline-derived CDR1 and CDR2 are LNHDA and SQIVND (reference sequence). The CDR3 loop reads CASSIVGGTGVTDTQYF. For the CDR3, the DNA is TGTGCCAGTAGTATAGTAGGAGGGACAGGGGTCACAGATACGCAGTATTTT.

This clone was counted a single time. This CDR3 reads CASRTGGNYGYTF. The CDR3 nucleotides read TGTGCCAGCCGGACAGGGGGCAACTATGGCTACACCTTC. This chain joins TRBV2 and TRBJ1-2, with TRBD1 matching 11 bases. There are 13 residues in the CDR3. Trimming cost V 8 bases and J 2 bases; bases outside gene matches: 1. From germline, CDR1 is SNHLY and CDR2 FYNNEI.

The chain joins TRBV18 to TRBJ1-5; D unclear. The CDR3 sequence is 13 residues long. Germline V gene lookup returns CDR1 KGHSH and CDR2 LQKENI. V was shortened by 4 bases and J by 8 bases, with 12 bases between the two germline ends. CDR3 residues: CASSLEIGEPQHF. Here the CDR3 DNA reads TGTGCCAGCTCACTCGAGATCGGGGAGCCCCAGCATTTT.

The chain couples TRBV15 to TRBJ1-4; D is perhaps TRBD1 (5 bases). V lost 2 bases and J lost 7, with 20 bases in between. This CDR3 spans 17 amino acids. Germline V gene data show CDR1 as LNHNV and CDR2 as YYDKDF (reference sequence). The CDR3 loop is CATSRPGGGWDGEKLFF. The CDR3 DNA follows: TGTGCCACCAGCAGACCCGGGGGGGGTTGGGACGGTGAAAAACTGTTTTTT.

The CDR3 protein is CASSQGAGGNQPQHF. CDR3 sequence (DNA): TGTGCCAGCTCACAGGGGGCTGGTGGCAATCAGCCCCAGCATTTT. This chain connects TRBV18 to TRBJ1-5; 7 bases line up with TRBD1. The J segment lost 2 bases and the V segment lost 4 bases, leaving 5 bases of the junction unmatched. The germline V gene has CDR1 KGHSH and CDR2 LQKENI. CDR3 length: 15 residues.

Points on this clone: At one boundary the junction diverges from the germline segment, which might be a read error. Within the sample, other DNA sequences also encode this same CDR3. The gene calls are TRBV2 and TRBJ1-1; 8 bases map to TRBD1. Germline-derived CDR1 and CDR2 are SNHLY and FYNNEI. The CDR3 loop spans 14 amino acids. The CDR3 DNA is TGCGCCAGCAGGGGGCCCACACCCTACACTGAAGCTTTCTTT. Translated, it gives CASRGPTPYTEAFF.

The V call is TRBV18, the J call TRBJ1-1; no clear D gene. CDR3 length: 15 residues. Trimming took off 0 bases at V and 0 bases at J, with 8 bases between the two ends. Germline CDR1 KGHSH, CDR2 LQKENI. Written as DNA, the CDR3 is TGTGCCAGCTCACCACCAAACTCGATGAACACTGAAGCTTTCTTT. Translating it yields CASSPPNSMNTEAFF.

CDR3 in amino acids: CASSPGGRDSHSSYEQYF. The CDR3 DNA is TGCGCCAGCAGCCCAGGCGGCCGGGACTCACATAGCTCCTACGAGCAGTACTTC. The chain employs TRBV5-1 and TRBJ2-7; D may be TRBD2 (6 bases). This CDR3 is built from 18 residues. Germline V CDR1 and CDR2: SGHRS, YFSETQ. Trimming left V 4 bases short and J 0 bases short, with 23 bases between.

The chain links TRBV28 to TRBJ1-2; D gene uncertain. V lost 5 bases to trimming and J lost 9 bases, with 10 bases between them. This CDR3 spans 11 amino acids. Germline V gene lookup returns CDR1 MDHEN and CDR2 SYDVKM. CDR3 DNA: TGTGCCAGCAGTCGGGGAGGAAGCTACACCTTC. This gives the protein CASSRGGSYTF.

The chain is built from TRBV5-1 and TRBJ2-5; 7 positions match TRBD1. Per germline, CDR1 SGHRS and CDR2 YFSETQ. Trimming removed 5 bases from V and 2 bases from J; junction bases left unmatched: 9. This CDR3 region has 15 residues. The CDR3 spells CASRWIGTDQETQYF. The CDR3 coding sequence is TGCGCCAGCAGGTGGATAGGGACAGATCAAGAGACCCAGTACTTC.

Ten or more counts support this clone. The chain is built from TRBV7-2 and TRBJ2-3, with D maybe TRBD2 (6 bases). CDR3 length equals 15 residues. Trimming shortened V by 3 bases and J by 0 bases, and 10 bases separated the two germline ends. Germline values: CDR1 SGHTA, CDR2 FQGNSA. The chain's CDR3 is CASSLASGSTDTQYF. The CDR3 nucleotides read TGTGCCAGCAGCTTGGCGAGCGGGAGCACAGATACGCAGTATTTT.

The gene calls are TRBV18 and TRBJ2-5, with 8 bases that match TRBD1. The V gene's germline CDR1 is KGHSH and CDR2 LQKENI. Unmatched junction bases numbered 5, after V lost 6 bases and J lost 2 bases. This CDR3 spans 14 amino acids. The DNA for the CDR3 is TGTGCCAGCTCCCCGGACAGGGCGCAAGAGACCCAGTACTTC. This gives the protein CASSPDRAQETQYF.

V is TRBV19 and J is TRBJ1-2, with D hard to call. The length of the CDR3 is 13 residues. Germline V CDR1 and CDR2: LNHDA, SQIVND (reference sequence). The V gene lost 5 bases and the J gene lost 2 bases, with 9 bases spanning the gap. The CDR3 DNA sequence: TGTGCCAGTAGTGCGGTATTCAACTATGGCTACACCTTC. Its translation is CASSAVFNYGYTF.

The chain carries TRBV2 and TRBJ2-2; D is ambiguous. CDR3 length: 14 amino acids. V was cut by 7 bases and J by 1 base, with 10 bases left in between. In germline, CDR1 is SNHLY, CDR2 FYNNEI. In nucleotides, the CDR3 is TGTGCCAGCAAAGTTTGGCAGAACACCGGGGAGCTGTTTTTT. Encoded protein: CASKVWQNTGELFF.

The J gene is TRBJ2-1, the V gene TRBV23-1; 7 bases are a match to TRBD2. TRBV23-1 has ORF status, its function being uncertain. J gave up 0 bases and V 0 bases, and 11 bases lay outside the gene matches. This CDR3 comprises 19 residues. The CDR3 DNA reads as TGCGCCAGCAGTCAATCTGGCGGGAGATTCTCCAGCTCCTACAATGAGCAGTTCTTC. Translating it yields CASSQSGGRFSSSYNEQFF.

The rearrangement joins TRBV7-6 to TRBJ2-7, with D perhaps TRBD2 (6 bases). Trimming shortened V by 0 bases and J by 0 bases, and 9 bases separated the two germline ends. Germline V gene data show CDR1 as SGHVS and CDR2 as FNYEAQ. The length of the CDR3 is 15 residues. In DNA form, the CDR3 reads TGTGCCAGCAGCTTAGCGGCGGGGAGCTCCTACGAGCAGTACTTC. Amino acid sequence: CASSLAAGSSYEQYF.

This clone appeared once. This chain links TRBV5-1 with TRBJ2-1; 9 bases match TRBD2. Germline V CDR1 and CDR2: SGHRS, YFSETQ. This CDR3 has 15 residues. Trimming at V came to 3 bases and at J to 9 bases, leaving 10 bases not matched to a gene. CDR3 amino acids: CASSWGLAEGIEQFF. The CDR3 DNA reads as TGCGCCAGCAGCTGGGGACTAGCCGAAGGCATTGAGCAGTTCTTC.

The V gene is TRBV29-1, the J gene TRBJ2-1, with TRBD1 as a possible D gene (5 bases). CDR1 and CDR2 from the germline V gene are SQVTM and ANQGSEA. The V and J ends lost 0 bases and 6 bases respectively, with 6 bases between them. This CDR3 is 12 amino acids long. CDR3 nucleotides: TGCAGCGTTGAAGACAGGGTCAATGAGCAGTTCTTC. This sequence encodes CSVEDRVNEQFF.

This chain links TRBV2 with TRBJ2-4; 7 bases fit TRBD1. Germline assignment: CDR1 SNHLY and CDR2 FYNNEI. The length of the CDR3 is 12 residues. The junction had 9 bases not matched to a gene; V was cut back by 4 bases and J by 15 bases. CDR3 loop: CASSAVDRVGYF. The CDR3, as DNA: TGTGCCAGCAGTGCGGTAGACAGGGTAGGGTACTTC.

A few counts support this clone. This sequence joins TRBV7-6 and TRBJ2-1, with 8 bases matching TRBD1. This CDR3 contains 15 residues. Germline V gene data show CDR1 as SGHVS and CDR2 as FNYEAQ. The V segment lost 1 base and the J segment 4 bases; nucleotides outside the gene matches: 3. CDR3 bases: TGTGCCAGCAGCTTAGATACAGGGGGGTACAATGAGCAGTTCTTC. This encodes CASSLDTGGYNEQFF.

The chain is built from TRBV11-3 and TRBJ2-5, with D maybe TRBD2 (5 bases). Germline V lookup: CDR1 SGHNT, CDR2 YENEEA. V lost 4 bases, J lost 4 bases, and 10 bases lay in between. CDR3 length equals 13 residues. DNA for the CDR3: TGTGCCAGCAGCTCCAGGAGCGGAGAGACCCAGTACTTC. It translates to CASSSRSGETQYF.

This clone has just one count. This chain connects TRBV5-1 to TRBJ2-5, with unresolved D. The CDR3 runs 14 residues. Germline CDR1 SGHRS, CDR2 YFSETQ. The germline V and J ends were trimmed by 2 bases and 5 bases, with 13 bases remaining between them. The CDR3: CASSFFPPSETQYF. DNA for the CDR3: TGCGCCAGCAGCTTCTTCCCCCCCTCGGAGACCCAGTACTTC.

The chain combines TRBV6-1 with TRBJ2-1, with a possible D match to TRBD2 (6 bases). CDR1 and CDR2 from the germline V gene are MNHNS and SASEGT. V was cut by 7 bases and J by 0 bases, with 10 bases left in between. CDR3 size: 14 residues. In DNA form, the CDR3 reads TGTGCCAGCAATTCCGGGAGCTCCTACAATGAGCAGTTCTTC. Translated, it gives CASNSGSSYNEQFF.

The rearrangement links TRBV27 to TRBJ2-6; tentatively, D is TRBD1 (5 bases). V was clipped by 5 bases and J by 0 bases, with 8 bases between them. CDR1 MNHEY and CDR2 SMNVEV come from the germline V gene (reference sequence). The CDR3 length is 15 residues. The CDR3 nucleotides are TGTGCCAGCAGTCACAGGAGCTCTGGGGCCAACGTCCTGACTTTC. Its translation: CASSHRSSGANVLTF.

The V gene is TRBV28, the J gene TRBJ1-2; 7 bases agree with TRBD1. The CDR3 has 13 amino acids. The germline V gene encodes CDR1 MDHEN and CDR2 SYDVKM. Unmatched junction bases numbered 7, after V lost 8 bases and J lost 4 bases. DNA of the CDR3: TGTGCCAGCGGATCCGGGACAGCCTATGGCTACACCTTC. Its translation is CASGSGTAYGYTF.

The CDR3 region has the DNA TGTGCCAGTAGGGACAGTGCCCTAATAGGCGGCTACACCTTC. This encodes CASRDSALIGGYTF. This chain links TRBV19 with TRBJ1-2; D is perhaps TRBD1 (6 bases). The CDR3 is 14 residues long. The V end was cut by 6 bases, the J end by 8 bases, with 19 bases between. Germline V CDR1 and CDR2: LNHDA, SQIVND (reference sequence).

The CDR3 nucleotides read TGTGCCAGTAGTATTCAGGGGAGACCTGAAGCTTTCTTT. This codes for CASSIQGRPEAFF. The chain joins TRBV19 to TRBJ1-1; a possible D gene is TRBD1 (6 bases). The CDR3 covers 13 residues. The V end was cut by 3 bases, the J end by 6 bases, with 11 bases between. Germline values: CDR1 LNHDA, CDR2 SQIVND (reference sequence).

The V and J genes are TRBV2 and TRBJ2-6; 11 nucleotides align to TRBD2. With V trimmed by 5 bases and J by 2 bases, 8 bases remained unmatched. The CDR3 is made up of 18 amino acids. Looked up from germline, CDR1 is SNHLY and CDR2 is FYNNEI. The CDR3 protein is CASSLVSGRAAGANVLTF. For the CDR3, the DNA is TGTGCCAGCAGTCTCGTTAGCGGGAGGGCTGCTGGGGCCAACGTCCTGACTTTC.